This T cell receptor beta chain was documented in a study of T cell responses to AZD1222 COVID-19 vaccine. Study information: Second doses were pooled across both intervals (about 4 or about 12 weeks).

Data came from immunoSEQ multiplex PCR; TCRdb stores just in-frame clones and leaves some out. The table has roughly 110,000 clones, roughly 90% seen once; the top ten hold 5% to 6%. The TCR originated in an adult in good health. The sequences come from peripheral blood, collected on day 0 of AZD1222 vaccination.

DNA for the CDR3: TGTGCCACCAGCAGAGATCCCAGGGGCTCCTACAATGAGCAGTTCTTC. It encodes CATSRDPRGSYNEQFF. The genes are TRBV15 and TRBJ2-1; D is perhaps TRBD1 (6 bases). Germline CDR1 LNHNV, CDR2 YYDKDF (reference sequence). With 0 bases removed from V and 0 bases from J, the gap between germline ends came to 9 bases. This CDR3 contains 16 residues.